The 19 T cell receptor beta chains presented below share a single source sample, sequenced in a study of OX40 agonist ivuxolimab in advanced cancers. This table comes from immunoSEQ multiplex PCR, and its TCRdb copy is limited to in-frame clones, with some not included. This table has tens of thousands of clones, roughly 90% appearing once. The material was CD4+ or CD8+ T cells sorted from blood, obtained in a trial of the OX40 agonist ivuxolimab. These TCRs come from an adult with an advanced solid tumor such as melanoma, head and neck, liver or kidney cancer.

The J gene is TRBJ2-6, the V gene TRBV7-9, with 8 bases lining up with TRBD2. The CDR3 loop spans 19 amino acids. Germline CDR1 is SEHNR and CDR2 is FQNEAQ (reference sequence). J lost 0 bases, V lost 2 bases, and 9 bases had no gene match. The CDR3 DNA reads as TGTGCCAGCAGCTTACTCCCCGTCGGGGGGGGCTCTGGGGCCAACGTCCTGACTTTC. Translating it yields CASSLLPVGGGSGANVLTF.

The rearrangement uses TRBV30 and TRBJ1-3; D remains ambiguous. From germline, CDR1 is GTSNPN and CDR2 SVGIG (reference sequence). The V end lost 0 bases, the J end lost 7 bases, and 7 bases lay between the germline ends. There are 12 residues in the CDR3. The CDR3 here is CAWSVYDNTIYF. In DNA form, the CDR3 reads TGTGCCTGGAGTGTATACGACAACACCATATATTTT.

The chain has TRBV18 and TRBJ2-5; 8 nucleotides agree with TRBD1. The closer fit of TRBJ2-7 to the DNA end suggests the J call may be wrong. CDR1 is KGHSH, CDR2 LQKENI, per germline. This CDR3 region has 15 residues. The CDR3 DNA follows: TGTGCCAGCTCACTCAAAGGACAGGGCGGTGGCGAGCAGTACTTC. It codes for CASSLKGQGGGEQYF.

The chain couples TRBV6-1 to TRBJ2-7; no reliable D call. The CDR3 is 11 amino acids. Between the trimmed V and J ends, which lost 2 bases and 6 bases, there was a span of 5 bases. CDR1 and CDR2 from the germline V gene are MNHNS and SASEGT. DNA for the CDR3: TGTGCCAGCAGTGAATTTGGCGAGCAGTACTTC. Translation: CASSEFGEQYF.

The V and J genes are TRBV21-1 and TRBJ2-5; TRBD1 is the table's D call and was not checked against the DNA. TRBV21-1 is a pseudogene. CDR3 size: 16 residues. CDR3 sequence: CASNHDIATGEETQYF. CDR3 in DNA: TGTGCCAGCAACCACGATATAGCTACAGGGGAGGAGACCCAGTACTTC.

The chain recombines TRBV27 with TRBJ2-1; D may be TRBD1 (6 bases). V lost 6 bases and J 3 bases, leaving 9 bases between the germline ends. The germline V gene has CDR1 MNHEY and CDR2 SMNVEV (reference sequence). This CDR3 comprises 13 residues. The CDR3 DNA follows: TGTGCCAGCAGCTACAGGGTCTACAATGAGCAGTTCTTC. Translating gives CASSYRVYNEQFF.

The gene calls are TRBV4-1 and TRBJ2-4, with 9 bases identical to TRBD2. The V gene end was trimmed by 3 bases and the J gene end by 1 base; junction bases not matched to a gene: 4. The CDR3 sequence is 16 residues long. The V gene's germline CDR1 is MGHRA and CDR2 YSYEKL. For the CDR3, the DNA is TGCGCCAGCAGCCAGCTTAGCGGGAGTGCCAAAAACATTCAGTACTTC. Residues: CASSQLSGSAKNIQYF.

V is TRBV5-1 and J is TRBJ2-3; TRBD2 matches 7 bases. After removal of 4 bases from V and 1 base from J, the junction contained 6 bases not matched to a gene. This CDR3 is built from 15 residues. Germline CDR1 is SGHRS and CDR2 is YFSETQ. CDR3 amino acids: CASSPWGGRTDTQYF. The CDR3 coding sequence is TGCGCCAGCAGCCCCTGGGGGGGACGCACAGATACGCAGTATTTT.

The rearrangement links TRBV20-1 to TRBJ1-1, with unresolved D. V was shortened by 8 bases and J by 0 bases, with 7 bases between the two germline ends. CDR1 is DFQATT and CDR2 is SNEGSKA in the germline V gene (reference sequence). This CDR3 is built from 11 residues. The CDR3, as DNA: TGCAGTTCCCCGTTGAACACTGAAGCTTTCTTT. Its translation is CSSPLNTEAFF.

The gene calls are TRBV18 and TRBJ2-3, with D uncertain. Between the trimmed V and J ends, which lost 10 bases and 2 bases, there was a span of 10 bases. From germline, CDR1 is KGHSH and CDR2 LQKENI. The CDR3 covers 12 residues. This CDR3 is CATIDSTDTQYF. CDR3 coding DNA: TGTGCCACCATCGACTCCACAGATACGCAGTATTTT. The whole variable domain, filled in from reference TRBV18 and TRBJ2-3, reads NAGVMQNPRHLVRRRGQEARLRCSPMKGHSHVYWYRQLPEEGLKFMVYLQKENIIDESGMPKERFSAEFPKEGPSILRIQQVVRGDSAAYFCATIDSTDTQYFGPGTRLTVL.

The count of this clone is one. This chain links TRBV28 with TRBJ2-1, with D possibly being TRBD2 (6 bases). In germline, CDR1 is MDHEN, CDR2 SYDVKM. This CDR3 has 14 amino acids. The V end lost 2 bases, the J end lost 4 bases, and 9 bases lay between the germline ends. The CDR3 nucleotides are TGTGCCAGCAGTTTAATAGCGGTTTACAATGAGCAGTTCTTC. It specifies CASSLIAVYNEQFF.

This chain links TRBV6-5 with TRBJ2-7; D call uncertain. Germline CDR1 is MNHEY and CDR2 is SVGAGI. V shed 4 bases and J shed 3 bases, with 4 bases lying between them. The CDR3 is 11 residues long. The DNA for the CDR3 is TGTGCCAGCAGTTCCTTCTACGAGCAGTACTTC. Translated: CASSSFYEQYF.

DNA of the CDR3: TGCAGCGTTGCCCTCGCTACAGTGAACACTGAAGCTTTCTTT. Amino acid sequence: CSVALATVNTEAFF. This chain links TRBV29-1 with TRBJ1-1; D is ambiguous. Germline loops: CDR1 SQVTM, CDR2 ANQGSEA. This CDR3 region has 14 residues. Trimming cost V 4 bases and J 0 bases, with 12 bases left between them. The full variable domain, completed using reference TRBV29-1 and TRBJ1-1, is SAVISQKPSRDICQRGTSLTIQCQVDSQVTMMFWYRQQPGQSLTLIATANQGSEATYESGFVIDKFPISRPNLTFSTLTVSNMSPEDSSIYLCSVALATVNTEAFFGQGTRLTVV.

The V call is TRBV2, the J call TRBJ2-3; weak D call: TRBD2 (6 bases). The CDR3 length is 12 residues. The V gene's germline CDR1 is SNHLY and CDR2 FYNNEI. V gave up 6 bases and J gave up 5 bases, with 9 bases separating them. The CDR3 nucleotides read TGTGCCAGCAGAGGAGGGGAAGATACGCAGTATTTT. Encoded protein: CASRGGEDTQYF.

The rearrangement uses TRBV28 and TRBJ2-1, with 7 positions matching TRBD2. The ends lost 6 bases at V and 2 bases at J; junction bases unmatched: 1. The CDR3 has 13 residues. Germline V CDR1 and CDR2: MDHEN, SYDVKM. DNA for the CDR3: TGTGCCAGCAGGGGGGGGACCTACAATGAGCAGTTCTTC. It translates to CASRGGTYNEQFF. Looking up the rest from reference TRBV28 and TRBJ2-1 gives the full variable domain: DVKVTQSSRYLVKRTGEKVFLECVQDMDHENMFWYRQDPGLGLRLIYFSYDVKMKEKGDIPEGYSVSREKKERFSLILESASTNQTSMYLCASRGGTYNEQFFGPGTRLTVL.

This rearrangement joins TRBV28 to TRBJ1-1; D possibly corresponds to TRBD1 (5 bases). The CDR3 is 14 residues long. Looked up from germline, CDR1 is MDHEN and CDR2 is SYDVKM. The V end lost 6 bases, the J end lost 1 base, and 12 bases lay between the germline ends. The CDR3 DNA follows: TGTGCCAGCAGGACACAGGATCGGAACACTGAAGCTTTCTTT. This gives the protein CASRTQDRNTEAFF.

The chain links TRBV7-8 to TRBJ2-1; 7 nucleotides match TRBD2. The CDR3 spans 19 residues. V trimming: 5 bases; J trimming: 1 base; junction bases outside the gene matches: 17. Germline values: CDR1 SGHVS, CDR2 FQNEAQ. CDR3 residues: CASSLGGRLSGGSYNEQFF. For the CDR3, the DNA is TGTGCCAGCAGCCTAGGAGGCAGGCTTTCGGGGGGTTCCTACAATGAGCAGTTCTTC.

The V call is TRBV18, the J call TRBJ2-4, with 13 bases that match TRBD2. The CDR3 loop spans 16 amino acids. V lost 6 bases to trimming and J lost 2 bases; unmatched junction nucleotides: 4. Germline-derived CDR1 and CDR2 are KGHSH and LQKENI. Here the CDR3 reads CASSSLAGGPKNIQYF. CDR3 in DNA: TGTGCCAGCTCGTCACTAGCGGGAGGGCCCAAAAACATTCAGTACTTC.

The chain couples TRBV28 to TRBJ2-1; 7 bases align to TRBD2. This CDR3 contains 17 residues. CDR1 is MDHEN and CDR2 is SYDVKM in the germline V gene. With 7 bases clipped from V and 0 bases from J, the junction kept 12 bases outside the gene matches. CDR3 loop: CASIDSGTQFSYNEQFF. CDR3 nucleotides: TGTGCCAGCATAGACAGCGGGACCCAATTCTCCTACAATGAGCAGTTCTTC.